The rows below give T cell receptor beta chains drawn from one sample of a study of blood T cell repertoires in COVID-19. TCRdb's copy holds only in-frame clones and misses some; the assay was immunoSEQ multiplex PCR. The repertoire holds roughly 330,000 clones, just over 85% seen once, with 8% to 13% in the top ten. The sample consisted of PBMCs or T cells enriched from blood (not recorded which). The receptors here all came from a young woman who had recovered from COVID-19. Each CDR3 is given with its conserved first and last residue. D genes are given only for firm matches. Size is stated for part of the rows, as once, few or many counts, or as a class when the clone is expanded.

d_call	j_call	clone_size	v_call	cdr3_aa	cdr3_nt
.	TRBJ2-5	.	TRBV7-9	CASSPLGGAEETQYF	TGTGCCAGCAGCCCCTTGGGGGGGGCAGAAGAGACCCAGTACTTC
.	TRBJ1-3	once	TRBV5-1	CASSPRTHSGNTIYF	TGCGCCAGCAGCCCTCGGACACACTCTGGAAACACCATATATTTT
.	TRBJ2-7	.	TRBV30	CAWSPTGTEPYEQYF	TGTGCCTGGAGTCCAACCGGGACTGAGCCCTACGAGCAGTACTTC
.	TRBJ1-6	.	TRBV18	CASSLQGRSNSPLHF	TGTGCCAGCTCATTGCAGGGGCGTAGTAATTCACCCCTCCACTTT
.	TRBJ1-1	.	TRBV5-6	CASSLGAGTLTEAFF	TGTGCCAGCAGCTTGGGGGCGGGGACGCTCACTGAAGCTTTCTTT
.	TRBJ2-1	.	TRBV14	CASSQDLTGATHNEQFF	TGTGCCAGCAGCCAAGATCTAACGGGAGCGACACACAATGAGCAGTTCTTC
TRBD1	TRBJ2-1	.	TRBV18	CASSPLRDSLPEQFF	TGTGCCAGCTCACCACTTAGGGACAGCCTACCAGAGCAGTTCTTC
.	TRBJ2-7	.	TRBV2	CASTGGHEQYF	TGTGCCAGCACGGGGGGCCACGAGCAGTACTTC
TRBD1	TRBJ2-2	once	TRBV7-9	CASSSWSRDRVSGELFF	TGTGCCAGCAGCTCATGGTCCCGGGACAGGGTGTCTGGGGAGCTGTTTTTT
.	TRBJ1-1	.	TRBV11-2	CASSLERERAFF	TGTGCCAGCAGCTTAGAGAGGGAGAGAGCTTTCTTT
.	TRBJ1-1	.	TRBV19	CASSTGFWNTEAFF	TGTGCCAGTAGTACAGGGTTCTGGAACACTGAAGCTTTCTTT
TRBD1	TRBJ2-1	.	TRBV11-2	CASRFPTGRRFWNNEQFF	TGTGCCAGCAGGTTCCCGACAGGGCGAAGGTTCTGGAACAATGAGCAGTTCTTC
TRBD2	TRBJ2-3	.	TRBV7-3	CASSLTRGGTDTQYF	TGTGCCAGCAGCTTAACGCGGGGGGGCACAGATACGCAGTATTTT
.	TRBJ1-3	.	TRBV30	CAWSVVAGGGNTIYF	TGTGCCTGGAGTGTAGTTGCGGGGGGCGGAAACACCATATATTTT
.	TRBJ2-7	.	TRBV7-9	CASSLAWVGAREQYF	TGTGCCAGCAGCTTAGCCTGGGTAGGGGCTCGTGAGCAGTACTTC
.	TRBJ1-2	.	TRBV7-6	CASSSNLDGASSLFNYGYTF	TGTGCCAGCAGCTCAAATCTAGATGGGGCGTCTTCTCTCTTTAACTATGGCTACACCTTC
TRBD1	TRBJ1-2	.	TRBV2	CASTRDRGLGYTF	TGTGCCAGCACCAGGGACAGGGGGCTTGGCTACACCTTC
TRBD2	TRBJ2-5	.	TRBV5-1	CASSQISGATYTFWQETQYF	TGCGCCAGCAGCCAAATTAGCGGGGCCACATATACGTTTTGGCAAGAGACCCAGTACTTC
TRBD2	TRBJ2-7	.	TRBV7-9	CASSPAPGTSGPPEQYF	TGTGCCAGCAGCCCGGCCCCCGGGACTAGCGGACCCCCGGAGCAGTACTTC
.	TRBJ1-5	few	TRBV12-3/TRBV12-4	CASSSRGPQPQHF	TGTGCCAGCAGTTCCCGCGGCCCCCAGCCCCAGCATTTT
TRBD1	TRBJ2-7	.	TRBV9	CASSPRGGDRGGSEQYF	TGTGCCAGCAGCCCCCGCGGAGGGGACAGGGGGGGCTCGGAGCAGTACTTC
.	TRBJ1-1	.	TRBV28	CASRPGGAGAFF	TGTGCCAGCAGACCGGGAGGGGCAGGAGCTTTCTTT
TRBD2	TRBJ2-2	few	TRBV6-4	CASSERGDTGELFF	TGTGCCAGCAGTGAGCGGGGGGACACCGGGGAGCTGTTTTTT
TRBD1	TRBJ2-2	.	TRBV27	CASSFDREAGELFF	TGTGCCAGCAGTTTCGACAGGGAAGCCGGGGAGCTGTTTTTT
TRBD2	TRBJ2-7	.	TRBV2	CASRTSGVYEQYF	TGTGCCAGCAGGACTAGCGGTGTCTACGAGCAGTACTTC
TRBD1	TRBJ1-1	.	TRBV25-1	CASSESQGATTEAFF	TGTGCCAGCAGTGAATCCCAGGGGGCGACCACTGAAGCTTTCTTT
TRBD2	TRBJ2-7	.	TRBV18	CASSPGLARGEQYF	TGTGCCAGCTCGCCGGGACTAGCTAGAGGCGAGCAGTACTTC
.	TRBJ1-2	.	TRBV9	CASSVGGREGYGYTF	TGTGCCAGCAGCGTAGGTGGCAGGGAAGGGTATGGCTACACCTTC
TRBD1	TRBJ2-7	.	TRBV7-8	CASSVRTGADYEQYF	TGTGCCAGCAGCGTACGGACAGGCGCCGACTACGAGCAGTACTTC
TRBD2	TRBJ2-2	.	TRBV5-6	CASSLGLAGDTGELFF	TGTGCCAGCAGCTTGGGACTAGCGGGAGACACCGGGGAGCTGTTTTTT
.	TRBJ2-5	.	TRBV12-3/TRBV12-4	CASRETGIETQYF	TGTGCCAGCAGGGAAACAGGGATAGAGACCCAGTACTTC
.	TRBJ2-2	few	TRBV27	CASSLVVGELFF	TGTGCCAGCAGTTTAGTCGTCGGGGAGCTGTTTTTT
TRBD2	TRBJ2-7	once	TRBV5-6	CASSTLAGGPHEQYF	TGTGCCAGCAGCACCCTAGCGGGAGGGCCCCACGAGCAGTACTTC
.	TRBJ1-4	.	TRBV5-1	CASSSNFGGGEKLFF	TGCGCCAGCAGCTCAAACTTCGGGGGAGGTGAAAAACTGTTTTTT
.	TRBJ2-2	.	TRBV5-1	CASSFISGPDTGELFF	TGCGCCAGCAGCTTTATTTCAGGTCCAGACACCGGGGAGCTGTTTTTT
TRBD2	TRBJ2-3	.	TRBV4-1	CASSQSGGPADTQYF	TGCGCCAGCAGCCAATCGGGGGGGCCCGCAGATACGCAGTATTTT
TRBD2	TRBJ2-5	.	TRBV12-3/TRBV12-4	CAAGGGETQYF	TGCGCAGCGGGGGGTGGGGAGACCCAGTACTTC
.	TRBJ2-3	.	TRBV5-4	CASTQGDTQYF	TGTGCCAGCACCCAGGGGGATACGCAGTATTTT
.	TRBJ1-1	.	TRBV10-1	CASRDLGLERDPNTEAFF	TGCGCCAGCCGTGATCTCGGTCTAGAAAGAGATCCGAACACTGAAGCTTTCTTT
.	TRBJ1-3	.	TRBV7-8	CASSHPAGGNTIYF	TGTGCCAGCAGTCACCCTGCAGGAGGAAACACCATATATTTT
TRBD1	TRBJ2-7	.	TRBV11-2	CASSRPDRGYEQYF	TGTGCCAGCAGCCGTCCGGACAGGGGGTACGAGCAGTACTTC
TRBD1	TRBJ2-2	.	TRBV7-2	CASRDGTGANTGELFF	TGTGCCAGCAGGGATGGGACAGGGGCGAACACCGGGGAGCTGTTTTTT
.	TRBJ2-7	.	TRBV28	CASSFTGRNEQYF	TGTGCCAGCAGTTTTACAGGGCGGAACGAGCAGTACTTC
TRBD1	TRBJ2-7	.	TRBV6-5	CASTRTQGAYEQYF	TGTGCCAGCACCAGAACACAGGGGGCCTACGAGCAGTACTTC
.	TRBJ2-7	.	TRBV7-2	CASSQALSYEQYF	TGTGCCAGCTCCCAGGCCCTATCCTACGAGCAGTACTTC
.	TRBJ1-6	.	TRBV2	CASSEAWGVASPLHF	TGTGCCAGCAGTGAAGCGTGGGGGGTGGCTTCACCCCTCCACTTT
.	TRBJ1-6	.	TRBV28	CASSAGDLYNSPLHF	TGTGCCAGCAGCGCAGGGGATCTGTATAATTCACCCCTCCACTTT
.	TRBJ1-5	.	TRBV6-5	CASSYSAWAQPQHF	TGTGCCAGCAGTTACTCGGCGTGGGCCCAGCCCCAGCATTTT
TRBD1	TRBJ1-1	.	TRBV5-1	CASSWTGKTEAFF	TGCGCCAGCAGCTGGACAGGGAAAACTGAAGCTTTCTTT
.	TRBJ1-2	.	TRBV7-9	CASSHEPGGYTF	TGTGCCAGCAGCCACGAACCCGGGGGCTACACCTTC
.	TRBJ1-1	.	TRBV12-3/TRBV12-4	CASSLRHVRVAFF	TGTGCCAGCAGTCTGCGTCATGTGAGGGTAGCTTTCTTT
.	TRBJ2-6	.	TRBV28	CASKPRAGANVLTF	TGTGCCAGCAAACCTCGAGCTGGGGCCAACGTCCTGACTTTC
.	TRBJ1-2	once	TRBV6-5	CASSPSGRTLGGYTF	TGTGCCAGCAGTCCCTCGGGGAGGACCCTAGGTGGCTACACCTTC
TRBD1	TRBJ2-7	.	TRBV2	CASSDANRGPHEQYF	TGTGCCAGCAGTGATGCAAACAGGGGGCCCCACGAGCAGTACTTC